This T cell receptor beta chain was documented in a study of blood T cells in healthy people across ages. Whole-study context: Per two T cells, template switching captured roughly one barcoded beta molecule.

Primed by a sample-barcoded 5' primer and a J-beta primer mix, a second PCR proceeded for about 6 to 11 cycles. TCRdb used MiXCR to reprocess the 5' RACE reads, holding one entry per CDR3 protein. The sample carries about 1.6 million distinct CDR3 sequences, 34% recorded once. The study, taken as a whole, reports: More naive CD4+ cells and higher diversity were found in long-lived than in aged donors.

Germline V gene data show CDR1 as ENHRY and CDR2 as SYGVKD. V lost 7 bases and J 0 bases, leaving 13 bases between the germline ends. The CDR3 extends over 15 amino acids. Comment on this clonotype: The antigen is undetermined.

V is TRBV10-3 and J is TRBJ2-1; D might be TRBD2 (5 bases). The receptor's source is a woman aged 30 to 39 in good health. Sequenced: blood. The CDR3 here is CAINASGSSYNEQFF. The CDR3 DNA reads TGTGCCATCAATGCAAGCGGAAGCTCCTACAATGAGCAGTTCTTC.